This T cell receptor beta chain stems from a study of cytomegalovirus exposure and HLA in healthy donors. Primers for the PCR totalled 60 Vbeta and 13 Jbeta. Generated by immunoSEQ multiplex PCR, the TCRdb table keeps only in-frame clones and is missing some. The table records nearly 200,000 clones, 82% of them present only once. The CDR3 extends over 13 amino acids. In germline, CDR1 is WNHNN, CDR2 SYGVQD (reference sequence). V gave up 8 bases and J gave up 5 bases, with 16 bases separating them. This TCR was sampled from a woman aged 45-59 years in good health and CMV-seropositive. The V call is TRBV10-1, the J call TRBJ2-7; a possible D gene is TRBD2 (6 bases). The sample comprised PBMCs. CDR3 nucleotide sequence: TGCGCCAGCCCTGAGGAGGGATCCCACGAGCAGTACTTC. Amino acid sequence: CASPEEGSHEQYF.